This TCR beta chain was sequenced in a study of blood T cell repertoires in COVID-19. Study summary: Samples came from the United States, Italy and Spain, spanning acute and convalescent COVID-19. PBMCs, B-cell-depleted T cells, or T cells provided the cDNA or gDNA that made up the material.

Per the original methods: It was from reference gene primer amplification that nucleated cell counts were estimated. Only in-frame clones appear in the TCRdb table, and some are missing; sequencing was by immunoSEQ multiplex PCR. V, J and clone size are those of that table, while D and trimming were read from the DNA. The sample has fewer than 120,000 clones, about 90% seen once; the top ten hold 4.5% to 5%. CDR3 length: 14 amino acids. Germline CDR1 SGHDN, CDR2 FVKESK. Trimming shortened V by 0 bases and J by 4 bases, and 9 bases separated the two germline ends. The source material was peripheral blood. The J gene is TRBJ1-2, the V gene TRBV14; D not resolved. The receptor was isolated from a human donor in a cohort sampled during active COVID-19. Here the CDR3 DNA reads TGTGCCAGCAGCCAAGATTTACAGAGCTATGGCTACACCTTC. It is translated as CASSQDLQSYGYTF.